Listed here is a single T cell receptor beta chain. Looked up from germline, CDR1 is SNHLY and CDR2 is FYNNEI. The CDR3 loop spans 15 amino acids. V lost 7 bases and J lost 7; bases outside the gene matches: 10. The data were obtained in a study of cytomegalovirus exposure and HLA in healthy donors. The study ran its PCR with 60 Vbeta and 13 Jbeta primers. TCRdb keeps only in-frame clones here, not all; method: immunoSEQ multiplex PCR. The table has around 130,000 clones, about 80% seen once; the top ten hold 1.5%. The genes are TRBV2 and TRBJ2-2; 9 nucleotides align to TRBD1. The clonotype originates from a woman under 30 in good health and CMV-seronegative. Material: PBMCs. CDR3 in amino acids: CASKVWTGVGGELFF. The CDR3 bases are TGTGCCAGCAAGGTTTGGACAGGGGTTGGCGGGGAGCTGTTTTTT.